These 13 T cell receptor beta chains were sequenced from one sample in a study of T cell responses to AZD1222 COVID-19 vaccine. Repertoires were generated with immunoSEQ multiplex PCR, while TCRdb's copy carries only in-frame clones and drops some. The sample lists about 120,000 clones; roughly nine tenths were seen once. The sequenced sample was peripheral blood, obtained 28 days after the second AZD1222 dose. The receptor source for this set is an adult who received the AZD1222 COVID-19 vaccine.

The V gene is TRBV9, the J gene TRBJ2-3; D gene unclear. The CDR3 length is 13 residues. V was cut by 1 base and J by 0 bases, with 3 bases left in between. CDR1 is SGDLS, CDR2 YYNGEE, per germline. CDR3: CASSVSSTDTQYF. In nucleotides, the CDR3 is TGTGCCAGCAGCGTATCTAGCACAGATACGCAGTATTTT.

The chain employs TRBV7-9 and TRBJ2-1; 7 nucleotides match TRBD1. The CDR3 sequence is 13 residues long. V lost 5 bases to trimming and J lost 9 bases; unmatched junction nucleotides: 7. CDR1 is SEHNR and CDR2 is FQNEAQ in the germline V gene (reference sequence). CDR3 nucleotide sequence: TGTGCCAGCAGCCCACAGGGGCCGGCTGAGCAGTTCTTC. This encodes CASSPQGPAEQFF.

The chain joins TRBV11-2 to TRBJ2-3; TRBD2 matches 10 bases. This CDR3 spans 15 amino acids. From germline, CDR1 is SGHAT and CDR2 FQNNGV. V lost 6 bases to trimming and J lost 4 bases; unmatched junction nucleotides: 7. CDR3 region: CASRQGLAEADTQYF. The CDR3 bases are TGTGCCAGCAGACAAGGACTAGCGGAGGCAGATACGCAGTATTTT.

V is TRBV19 and J is TRBJ2-7, with 7 bases aligning to TRBD1. This CDR3 is built from 14 residues. V was clipped by 3 bases and J by 7 bases; unmatched bases: 9. CDR1 is LNHDA and CDR2 is SQIVND in the germline V gene (reference sequence). CDR3 protein: CASSIQEGAWEQYF. The DNA of the CDR3 is TGTGCCAGTAGTATCCAAGAGGGGGCTTGGGAGCAGTACTTC.

CDR3 region: CASSPYSALEEQYF. The CDR3 nucleotides are TGTGCCAGCAGCCCATACAGTGCTTTGGAGGAGCAGTACTTC. V gene TRBV9 combines with J gene TRBJ2-7; no clear D. With 4 bases removed from V and 7 bases from J, the gap between germline ends came to 18 bases. The CDR3 consists of 14 residues. Germline loops: CDR1 SGDLS, CDR2 YYNGEE.

V gene TRBV6-6 combines with J gene TRBJ1-2; D is unresolved. Per the germline V gene, CDR1 is MNHNY and CDR2 is SVGAGI (reference sequence). The CDR3 contains 12 residues. Trimming took off 5 bases at V and 5 bases at J, with 9 bases between the two ends. CDR3 region: CASSTDVYGYTF. The CDR3 coding sequence is TGTGCCAGCAGTACAGACGTTTATGGCTACACCTTC.

This chain connects TRBV29-1 to TRBJ2-3, with TRBD1 identical over 8 bases. The V gene end was trimmed by 8 bases and the J gene end by 4 bases; junction bases not matched to a gene: 8. CDR3 length equals 13 residues. Germline-derived CDR1 and CDR2 are SQVTM and ANQGSEA. The CDR3, as DNA: TGCAGCTCCCATACAGGGGGTGCAGATACGCAGTATTTT. Residues: CSSHTGGADTQYF.

V gene TRBV29-1 combines with J gene TRBJ1-4; D is undetermined. Germline V CDR1 and CDR2: SQVTM, ANQGSEA. The CDR3 has 11 amino acids. Trimming removed 6 bases from V and 7 bases from J, with 9 bases in between. CDR3: CSVPLSEKLFF. The CDR3 nucleotides are TGCAGCGTGCCCCTGAGTGAAAAACTGTTTTTT.

The chain links TRBV4-1 to TRBJ1-2; no firm D call. Trimming left V 0 bases short and J 5 bases short, with 13 bases between. This CDR3 contains 15 residues. Per germline, CDR1 MGHRA and CDR2 YSYEKL. The CDR3 bases are TGCGCCAGCAGCCAAGATTCAGCCCCGGGGTATGGCTACACCTTC. Encoded protein: CASSQDSAPGYGYTF.

This rearrangement joins TRBV7-2 to TRBJ1-5, with TRBD1 matching 7 bases. J gave up 6 bases and V 5 bases, and 7 bases lay outside the gene matches. Germline V lookup: CDR1 SGHTA, CDR2 FQGNSA. There are 14 residues in the CDR3. CDR3 protein: CASSQDRAIQPQHF. The CDR3, as DNA: TGTGCCAGCAGCCAAGACAGGGCGATTCAGCCCCAGCATTTT.

The chain recombines TRBV4-1 with TRBJ1-4; D unclear. CDR3 length: 14 residues. Deletions cut 8 bases from V and 4 bases from J, with 14 bases between. The germline V gene encodes CDR1 MGHRA and CDR2 YSYEKL. The DNA of the CDR3 is TGCGCCAGCGGGGATGCAGCCTATAATGAAAAACTGTTTTTT. It yields the protein CASGDAAYNEKLFF.

This sequence joins TRBV19 and TRBJ2-7; D possibly corresponds to TRBD2 (6 bases). The germline CDR1 and CDR2 sequences are LNHDA and SQIVND (reference sequence). V was cut by 4 bases and J by 2 bases, with 12 bases left in between. The CDR3 sequence is 14 residues long. The CDR3 region is CASSSRGLAYEQYF. The CDR3 region has the DNA TGTGCCAGTAGTAGCCGGGGACTGGCCTACGAGCAGTACTTC.

This clone was observed once. The chain links TRBV13 to TRBJ2-7; TRBD1 matches at 9 bases. Germline V lookup: CDR1 PRHDT, CDR2 FYEKMQ (reference sequence). Germline trimming cut 5 bases from V and 4 bases from J; bases unmatched to any gene: 3. The CDR3 covers 13 residues. The CDR3 region is CASSEGQGYEQYF. The CDR3 DNA reads as TGTGCCAGCAGCGAGGGACAGGGTTACGAGCAGTACTTC.